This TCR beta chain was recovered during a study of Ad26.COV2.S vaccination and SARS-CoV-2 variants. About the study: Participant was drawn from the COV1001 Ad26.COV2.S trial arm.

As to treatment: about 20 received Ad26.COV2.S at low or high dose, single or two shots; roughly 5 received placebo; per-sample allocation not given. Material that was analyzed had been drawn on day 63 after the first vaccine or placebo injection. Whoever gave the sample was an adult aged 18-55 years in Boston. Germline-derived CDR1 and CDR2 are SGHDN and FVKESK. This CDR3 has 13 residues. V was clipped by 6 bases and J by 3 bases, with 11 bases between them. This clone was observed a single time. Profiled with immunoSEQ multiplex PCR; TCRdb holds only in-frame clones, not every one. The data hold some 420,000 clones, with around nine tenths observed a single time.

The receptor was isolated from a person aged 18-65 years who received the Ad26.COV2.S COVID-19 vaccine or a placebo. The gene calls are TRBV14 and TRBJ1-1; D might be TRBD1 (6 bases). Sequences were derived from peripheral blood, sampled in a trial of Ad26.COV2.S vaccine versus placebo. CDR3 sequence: CASRVQGYTEAFF. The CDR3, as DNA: TGTGCCAGCAGAGTCCAGGGGTACACTGAAGCTTTCTTT.